One sample yielded the 3 T cell receptor beta chains listed below, sequenced in a study of cytomegalovirus exposure and HLA in healthy donors. Primers for the PCR totalled 60 Vbeta and 13 Jbeta. TCRdb's copy holds only in-frame clones and misses some; the assay was immunoSEQ multiplex PCR. The sample comprises 110,000 to 150,000 clones, about 10% of which are singletons, and under 2% rests with the top ten. Sequencing was carried out using PBMCs. These receptors were collected from a middle-aged man in good health and CMV-seronegative.

The chain couples TRBV7-8 to TRBJ1-3; TRBD1 is a possible D gene (5 bases). V lost 5 bases to trimming and J lost 0 bases, with 17 bases between them. This CDR3 contains 17 residues. The germline V gene encodes CDR1 SGHVS and CDR2 FQNEAQ. The CDR3 DNA follows: TGTGCCAGCAGCCTGAGACAGTCCCGCAGCTCTGGAAACACCATATATTTT. Protein: CASSLRQSRSSGNTIYF.

This clone was seen a handful of times. The chain employs TRBV19 and TRBJ1-5; the match to TRBD1 covers 7 bases. Trimming took 5 bases from V and 11 from J; bases not matched to a gene: 15. The germline V gene has CDR1 LNHDA and CDR2 SQIVND (reference sequence). CDR3 length equals 15 residues. The CDR3 reads CASSASRGRIGAQHF. The CDR3 region has the DNA TGTGCCAGTAGTGCGTCCAGGGGGAGGATAGGGGCCCAGCATTTT.

In its sample, this clone was seen a few times. J is TRBJ2-5 and V is TRBV9; D gene ambiguous. There are 14 residues in the CDR3. The germline V and J ends were trimmed by 3 bases and 7 bases, with 16 bases remaining between them. Germline V CDR1 and CDR2: SGDLS, YYNGEE. CDR3 in DNA: TGTGCCAGCAGCGCCCTCGGCTCCTCGGGGACCCAGTACTTC. Amino acids: CASSALGSSGTQYF.